This T cell receptor beta chain was sequenced in a study of blood T cell repertoires in COVID-19. All enrollees were roughly 18 to 89 years old and from roughly 26 US areas. Participants were placed into cohorts based on the clinical history they reported. Original methodology: Estimation of nucleated cell counts relied on the amplification of reference gene primers. Data came from immunoSEQ multiplex PCR; TCRdb stores just in-frame clones and leaves some out. D and trimming were read from the DNA, whereas the V and J calls and clone size are those reported in that table. The top ten hold approximately 1.4% of the sample, which has about 220,000 clones, roughly 83% seen once. The CDR3 consists of 16 residues. Germline CDR1 and CDR2: SGDLS and YYNGEE. With 0 bases clipped from V and 0 bases from J, the junction kept 2 bases outside the gene matches.

This TCR came from a woman aged 40 to 55 with acute COVID-19. Material: PBMCs or T cells enriched from blood (not recorded which). The chain recombines TRBV9 with TRBJ1-4; 7 nucleotides align to TRBD1. For the CDR3, the DNA is TGTGCCAGCAGCGTAGGAGGGGGCGCAACTAATGAAAAACTGTTTTTT. This encodes CASSVGGGATNEKLFF.